This passage covers 18 T cell receptor beta chains from one sample sequenced in a study of cytomegalovirus exposure and HLA in healthy donors. Use of 60 Vbeta and 13 Jbeta primers characterized the PCR. Profiling relied on immunoSEQ multiplex PCR, and the TCRdb table lists in-frame clones only, not all of them. The table records some 140,000 clones, about 80% of them present only once. The sample was PBMCs. These receptors originate from a male donor in good health and CMV-seropositive.

The chain has TRBV6-6 and TRBJ1-2, with no clear D. V lost 0 bases to trimming and J lost 0 bases, with 8 bases between them. CDR3 length: 15 amino acids. Germline V gene lookup returns CDR1 MNHNY and CDR2 SVGAGI (reference sequence). Here the CDR3 DNA reads TGTGCCAGCAGTTACTCTCAGATAACTAACTATGGCTACACCTTC. Its protein is CASSYSQITNYGYTF.

J is TRBJ1-1 and V is TRBV27; D is possibly TRBD1 (6 bases). V was shortened by 4 bases and J by 1 base, with 13 bases between the two germline ends. Germline V gene sequence: CDR1 MNHEY, CDR2 SMNVEV (reference sequence). The CDR3 contains 15 residues. Here the CDR3 DNA reads TGTGCCAGCAGTTGGGGTAGCAGGGGGAACACTGAAGCTTTCTTT. Its protein product is CASSWGSRGNTEAFF.

V usage is TRBV9 and J usage is TRBJ2-2; D is unclear. The CDR3 has 15 residues. Germline loops: CDR1 SGDLS, CDR2 YYNGEE. The germline V and J ends were trimmed by 2 bases and 1 base, with 9 bases remaining between them. In nucleotides, the CDR3 is TGTGCCAGCAGCGTTGATCCGCGGAACACCGGGGAGCTGTTTTTT. This encodes CASSVDPRNTGELFF.

V and J are TRBV7-2 and TRBJ2-5; weak D call: TRBD1 (7 bases). The J call may be incorrect, as the DNA end agrees better with TRBJ2-7. The CDR3 length is 15 residues. Germline CDR1 is SGHTA and CDR2 is FQGNSA. Here the CDR3 reads CASSRLGGGQYEQYF. The CDR3 coding sequence is TGTGCCAGCAGCCGCTTAGGAGGGGGCCAGTACGAGCAGTACTTC.

The chain carries TRBV6-1 and TRBJ2-3, with D perhaps TRBD2 (5 bases). Germline CDR1 is MNHNS and CDR2 is SASEGT. This CDR3 spans 14 amino acids. Trimming removed 6 bases from V and 2 bases from J, with 12 bases in between. The CDR3 reads CASRDTSFTDTQYF. CDR3 sequence (DNA): TGTGCCAGCAGAGACACTAGTTTCACAGATACGCAGTATTTT.

This clone was detected only once. The chain carries TRBV29-1 and TRBJ2-5; unclear D gene. The J call may be in error: the DNA end matches TRBJ2-7 better. Germline-derived CDR1 and CDR2 are SQVTM and ANQGSEA. The CDR3 contains 13 residues. The CDR3 DNA is TGCAGCGTCTCCCAGAATACAAACTACGAGCAGTACTTC. This encodes CSVSQNTNYEQYF.

V gene TRBV20-1 combines with J gene TRBJ1-6; D remains unclear. CDR3 size: 11 residues. V shed 5 bases and J shed 14 bases, with 13 bases lying between them. Germline V lookup: CDR1 DFQATT, CDR2 SNEGSKA (reference sequence). This chain's CDR3 is CSAWGGRSLHF. DNA for the CDR3: TGCAGTGCTTGGGGAGGGCGGTCCCTCCACTTT.

This clone was picked up a small number of times. The chain uses TRBV15 and TRBJ2-2; D is possibly TRBD1 (6 bases). The germline gives CDR1 LNHNV, CDR2 YYDKDF (reference sequence). The CDR3 length is 15 residues. V was shortened by 5 bases and J by 3 bases, with 13 bases between the two germline ends. CDR3 loop: CATSAGNRDTGELFF. The CDR3 DNA is TGTGCCACCAGCGCCGGTAACAGGGACACCGGGGAGCTGTTTTTT. The full variable domain, with the rest looked up from reference TRBV15 and TRBJ2-2, is DAMVIQNPRYQVTQFGKPVTLSCSQTLNHNVMYWYQQKSSQAPKLLFHYYDKDFNNEADTPDNFQSRRPNTSFCFLDIRSPGLGDTAMYLCATSAGNRDTGELFFGEGSRLTVL.

This clone was counted once. The V gene is TRBV27, the J gene TRBJ2-3; TRBD1 matches 7 bases. V lost 3 bases and J lost 2; bases outside the gene matches: 5. The germline gives CDR1 MNHEY, CDR2 SMNVEV (reference sequence). The CDR3 runs to 15 residues. CDR3 sequence: CASSFLTGYTDTQYF. CDR3 nucleotides: TGTGCCAGCAGTTTCCTGACAGGGTACACAGATACGCAGTATTTT.

The chain couples TRBV9 to TRBJ2-5; TRBD1 might be the D (5 bases). The DNA end lines up better with TRBJ2-7; the J call may be wrong. CDR3 length: 14 amino acids. The germline CDR1 and CDR2 sequences are SGDLS and YYNGEE. The CDR3 region has the DNA TGTGCCAGCAGCGTAGGTGGGGCCCCCTACGAGCAGTACTTC. It specifies CASSVGGAPYEQYF.

The V and J genes are TRBV5-4 and TRBJ1-3, with no clear D. V was shortened by 3 bases and J by 0 bases, with 10 bases between the two germline ends. This CDR3 is built from 15 residues. Per the germline V gene, CDR1 is SGHNT and CDR2 is YYREEE (reference sequence). The CDR3 region is CASSSWASSGNTIYF. The CDR3 bases are TGTGCCAGCAGCTCCTGGGCCTCCTCTGGAAACACCATATATTTT. The variable domain in full, completed from reference TRBV5-4 and TRBJ1-3, reads ETGVTQSPTHLIKTRGQQVTLRCSSQSGHNTVSWYQQALGQGPQFIFQYYREEENGRGNFPPRFSGLQFPNYSSELNVNALELDDSALYLCASSSWASSGNTIYFGEGSWLTVV.

A note on this clone: Other DNA sequences in this specimen translate into the identical CDR3. V is TRBV28 and J is TRBJ2-1; D may be TRBD1 (5 bases). Germline V gene lookup returns CDR1 MDHEN and CDR2 SYDVKM. V lost 2 bases and J lost 4, with 6 bases in between. This CDR3 spans 13 amino acids. The CDR3 spells CASSLTGYNEQFF. Here the CDR3 DNA reads TGTGCCAGCAGTTTAACAGGATACAATGAGCAGTTCTTC.

The chain combines TRBV5-1 with TRBJ1-2; 7 bases line up with TRBD1. The length of the CDR3 is 15 residues. V lost 0 bases and J lost 4; bases outside the gene matches: 6. Germline V CDR1 and CDR2: SGHRS, YFSETQ. The CDR3 sequence is CASSLGDSGPYGYTF. The DNA for the CDR3 is TGCGCCAGCAGCTTGGGGGACAGCGGACCCTATGGCTACACCTTC.

CDR3 sequence (DNA): TGTGCTACCTTTACTCATCCAGACAGCGTCTACGACACCATATATTTT. The encoded protein is CATFTHPDSVYDTIYF. The rearrangement joins TRBV12-5 to TRBJ1-3, with a weak D call TRBD1 (5 bases). Germline V CDR1 and CDR2: LGHNT, FRNRAP. This CDR3 contains 16 residues. Trimming stripped 10 bases from V and 8 bases from J, with 27 bases between.

The rearrangement links TRBV7-2 to TRBJ1-2; no clear D gene. Germline loops: CDR1 SGHTA, CDR2 FQGNSA. The CDR3 length is 12 residues. V was trimmed by 1 base and J by 4 bases, leaving 4 bases between them. In nucleotides, the CDR3 is TGTGCCAGCAGCTTAGACGGCTATGGCTACACCTTC. Protein: CASSLDGYGYTF.

The chain is built from TRBV28 and TRBJ1-2, with TRBD1 as a possible D gene (5 bases). The CDR3 has 15 residues. Germline CDR1 is MDHEN and CDR2 is SYDVKM. Deletions cut 4 bases from V and 4 bases from J, with 16 bases between. The CDR3 region is CASSSRLLTAYGYTF. In DNA form, the CDR3 reads TGTGCCAGCAGTTCCCGGTTACTGACAGCCTATGGCTACACCTTC.

This chain uses TRBV6-1 with TRBJ2-7; 9 bases map to TRBD1. Per the germline V gene, CDR1 is MNHNS and CDR2 is SASEGT. V lost 7 bases and J lost 4; bases outside the gene matches: 8. The CDR3 sequence is 14 residues long. The CDR3 DNA sequence: TGTGCCAGCACTCTCGGGACAGGGTTTTACGAGCAGTACTTC. Translation: CASTLGTGFYEQYF.

The chain couples TRBV19 to TRBJ1-5; no definite D call. CDR3 size: 14 residues. With 7 bases removed from V and 0 bases from J, the gap between germline ends came to 10 bases. Germline V CDR1 and CDR2: LNHDA, SQIVND (reference sequence). CDR3 in amino acids: CASTYTYSNQPQHF. The CDR3 nucleotides read TGTGCCAGTACCTATACCTATAGCAATCAGCCCCAGCATTTT.